Only a few counts were recorded for the clone carrying this TCR beta chain. The antigen remains undetermined. The genes are named according to mouse. Read data end 4 residues before the CDR3 end; the end is taken from the germline J gene. The data derive from a study of CD8+ T cells in alopecia areata. Study-level information: Grafted skin came from C3H/HeJ donors with spontaneous alopecia (about 6-13 months old) and was placed on approximately 7-10-week-old female C3H/HeJ mice. Regarding the study as a whole: Resident alphabeta T cells of normal skin are also sequenced in scalp samples. Mouse data revealed clearer TCR sharing than patient data did, a gap possibly tied to HLA. Affected scalp, especially in alopecia totalis/universalis, had a higher clonality than normal scalp did.

Investigators isolated RNA and reverse transcribed it into cDNA to act as the sequencing template. Sequencing used immunoSEQ multiplex PCR; TCRdb keeps in-frame clones, though not all of them. This repertoire holds about 3,200 clones, and none appear only once. This CDR3 is 15 amino acids long. Germline V gene lookup returns CDR1 LGHDT and CDR2 YNNKQL (reference sequence). V lost 6 bases to trimming and J lost 5 bases; unmatched junction nucleotides: 5. This sequence was found in a C3H/HeJ mouse with alopecia areata. The mice in this strain carry MHC haplotype H2-k. The rearrangement uses TRBV4 and TRBJ2-1, with 12 bases that match TRBD2. The sample taken for sequencing was lesional skin. CDR3 DNA (partial): TGTGCCAGCAGTCGTCGGGACTGGGGGGATGCT. Translation gives CASSRRDWGDA. The entire CDR3 protein is CASSRRDWGDAEQFF.